This TCR beta chain appears in the sequencing data of a study of cytomegalovirus exposure and HLA in healthy donors. This clone was found once. Its cognate antigen is unknown. Study-level results: CMV serostatus was the sole immune exposure data available.

Primers included in the PCR were 60 Vbeta and 13 Jbeta primers. Sequencing used immunoSEQ multiplex PCR; TCRdb keeps in-frame clones, though not all of them. The sample records roughly 95,000 clones, roughly 80% being singletons. The CDR3 extends over 15 amino acids. With 2 bases removed from V and 7 bases from J, the gap between germline ends came to 14 bases. Germline V gene sequence: CDR1 KGHSH, CDR2 LQKENI. Sequencing was performed on PBMCs. The chain employs TRBV18 and TRBJ2-2; perhaps TRBD1 as D (6 bases). This TCR was sampled from a man aged 25-45 years in good health and CMV-seropositive. The CDR3 nucleotides are TGTGCCAGCTCACCATGGGACATCGGCATCGGGGAGCTGTTTTTT. Translated: CASSPWDIGIGELFF.